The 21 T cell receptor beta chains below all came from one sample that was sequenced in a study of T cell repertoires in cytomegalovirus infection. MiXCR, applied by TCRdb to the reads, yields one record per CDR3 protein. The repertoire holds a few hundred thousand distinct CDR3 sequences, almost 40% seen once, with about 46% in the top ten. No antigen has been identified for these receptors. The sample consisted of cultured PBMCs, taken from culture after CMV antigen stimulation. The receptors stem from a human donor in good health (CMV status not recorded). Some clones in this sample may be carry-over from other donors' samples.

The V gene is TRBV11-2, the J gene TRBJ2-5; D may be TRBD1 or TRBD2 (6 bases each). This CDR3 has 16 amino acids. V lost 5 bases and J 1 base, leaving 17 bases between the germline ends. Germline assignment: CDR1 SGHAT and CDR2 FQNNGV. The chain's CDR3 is CASSTRRGEVQETQYF. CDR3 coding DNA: TGTGCCAGCAGCACCCGGAGGGGGGAGGTCCAAGAGACCCAGTACTTC.

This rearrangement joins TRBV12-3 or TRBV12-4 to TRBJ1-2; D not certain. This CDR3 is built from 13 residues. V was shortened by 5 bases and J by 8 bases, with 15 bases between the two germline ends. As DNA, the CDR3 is TGTGCCAGCAGTAGACCCCGCCCGGACGGCTACACCTTC. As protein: CASSRPRPDGYTF.

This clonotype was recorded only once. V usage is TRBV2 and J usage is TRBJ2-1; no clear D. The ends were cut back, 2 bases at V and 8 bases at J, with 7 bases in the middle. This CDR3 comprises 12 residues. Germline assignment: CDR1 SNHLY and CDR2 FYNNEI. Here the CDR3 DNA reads TGTGCCAGCAGTGAATATTGGGATGAGCAGTTCTTC. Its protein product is CASSEYWDEQFF.

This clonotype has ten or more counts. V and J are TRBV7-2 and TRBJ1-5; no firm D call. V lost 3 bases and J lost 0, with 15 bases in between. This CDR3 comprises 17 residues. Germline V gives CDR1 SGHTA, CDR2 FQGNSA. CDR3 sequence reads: CASSLVIGRYSNQPQHF. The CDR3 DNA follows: TGTGCCAGCAGCTTGGTGATAGGGCGATATAGCAATCAGCCCCAGCATTTT.

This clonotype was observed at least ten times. CDR3 sequence: CASSLPRVAGGPDTQYF. CDR3 DNA: TGTGCCAGCAGCTTGCCTCGGGTAGCGGGGGGTCCGGATACGCAGTATTTT. The chain recombines TRBV7-8 with TRBJ2-3; 10 bases map to TRBD2. From germline, CDR1 is SGHVS and CDR2 FQNEAQ. The CDR3 covers 17 residues. J gave up 6 bases and V 3 bases, and 12 bases lay outside the gene matches.

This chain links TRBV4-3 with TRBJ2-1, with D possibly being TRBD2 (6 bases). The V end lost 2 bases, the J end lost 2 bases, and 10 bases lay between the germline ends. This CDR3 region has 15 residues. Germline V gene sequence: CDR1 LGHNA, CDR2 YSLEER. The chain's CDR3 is CASSQLGGPYNEQFF. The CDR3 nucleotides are TGCGCCAGCAGCCAACTGGGAGGACCCTACAATGAGCAGTTCTTC.

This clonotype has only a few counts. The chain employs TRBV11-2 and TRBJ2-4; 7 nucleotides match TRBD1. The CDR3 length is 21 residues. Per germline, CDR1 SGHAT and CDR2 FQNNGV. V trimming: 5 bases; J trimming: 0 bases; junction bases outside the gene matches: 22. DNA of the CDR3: TGTGCCAGCAGCCCCAGGGGTGCAGGGGGTGTTGAATCGATAGCCAAAAACATTCAGTACTTC. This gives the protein CASSPRGAGGVESIAKNIQYF.

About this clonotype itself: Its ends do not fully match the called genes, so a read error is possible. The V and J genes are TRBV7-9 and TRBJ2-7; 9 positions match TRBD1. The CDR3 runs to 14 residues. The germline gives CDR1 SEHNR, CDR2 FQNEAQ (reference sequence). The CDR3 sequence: CASSFLGQGREQDF. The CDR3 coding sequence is TGTGCCAGCAGCTTTTTGGGACAGGGTCGCGAGCAGGACTTC.

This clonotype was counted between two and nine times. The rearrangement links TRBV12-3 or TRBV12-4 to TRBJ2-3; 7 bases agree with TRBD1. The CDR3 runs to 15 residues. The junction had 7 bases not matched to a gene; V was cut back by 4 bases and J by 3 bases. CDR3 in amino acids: CASSSRQGWTDTQYF. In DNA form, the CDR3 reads TGTGCCAGCAGTTCCCGACAGGGCTGGACAGATACGCAGTATTTT.

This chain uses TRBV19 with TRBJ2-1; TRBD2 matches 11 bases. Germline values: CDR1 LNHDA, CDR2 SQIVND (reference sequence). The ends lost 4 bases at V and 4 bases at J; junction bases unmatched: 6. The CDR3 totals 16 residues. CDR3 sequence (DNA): TGTGCCAGTAGTAGGCAACTAGCGGGGGCGTACAATGAGCAGTTCTTC. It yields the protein CASSRQLAGAYNEQFF.

This CDR3 is CASRPGTGFVKLFF. Here the CDR3 DNA reads TGTGCCAGCAGACCCGGGACAGGGTTTGTAAAACTGTTTTTT. The J gene is TRBJ1-4, the V gene TRBV12-3 or TRBV12-4; 9 positions agree with TRBD1. This CDR3 comprises 14 residues. With V trimmed by 6 bases and J by 10 bases, 9 bases remained unmatched.

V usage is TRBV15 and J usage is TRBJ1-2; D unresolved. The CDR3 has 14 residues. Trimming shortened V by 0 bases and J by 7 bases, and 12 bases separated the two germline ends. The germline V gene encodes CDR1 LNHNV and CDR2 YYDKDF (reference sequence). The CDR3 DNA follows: TGTGCCACCAGCAGAGATGAAACGGGTGGTGGCTACACCTTC. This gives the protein CATSRDETGGGYTF.

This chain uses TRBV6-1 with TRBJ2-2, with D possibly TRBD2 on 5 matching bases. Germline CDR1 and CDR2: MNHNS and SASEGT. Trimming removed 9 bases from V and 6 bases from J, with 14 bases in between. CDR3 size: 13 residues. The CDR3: CASYEGNAGELFF. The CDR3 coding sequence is TGTGCCAGTTATGAGGGCAACGCCGGGGAGCTGTTTTTT.

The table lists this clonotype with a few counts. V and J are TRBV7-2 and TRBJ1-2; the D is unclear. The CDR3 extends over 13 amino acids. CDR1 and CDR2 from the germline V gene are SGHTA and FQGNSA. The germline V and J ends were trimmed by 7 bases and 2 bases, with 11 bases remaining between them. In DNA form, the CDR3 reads TGTGCCAGCACCAGTCTCAGAAACTATGGCTACACCTTC. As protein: CASTSLRNYGYTF.

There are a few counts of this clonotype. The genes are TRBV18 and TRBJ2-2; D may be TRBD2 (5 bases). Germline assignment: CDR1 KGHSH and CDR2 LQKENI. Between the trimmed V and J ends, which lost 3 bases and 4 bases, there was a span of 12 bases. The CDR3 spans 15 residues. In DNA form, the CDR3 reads TGTGCCAGCTCACCTCGGCAGGACTTCACCGGGGAGCTGTTTTTT. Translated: CASSPRQDFTGELFF.

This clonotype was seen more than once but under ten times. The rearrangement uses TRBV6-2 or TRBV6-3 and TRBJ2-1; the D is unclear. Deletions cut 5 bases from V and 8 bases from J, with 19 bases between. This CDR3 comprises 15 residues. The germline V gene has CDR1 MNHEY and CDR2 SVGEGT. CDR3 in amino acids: CASSDRDSDPDEQFF. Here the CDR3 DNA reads TGTGCCAGCAGTGACCGAGACTCCGATCCCGATGAGCAGTTCTTC.

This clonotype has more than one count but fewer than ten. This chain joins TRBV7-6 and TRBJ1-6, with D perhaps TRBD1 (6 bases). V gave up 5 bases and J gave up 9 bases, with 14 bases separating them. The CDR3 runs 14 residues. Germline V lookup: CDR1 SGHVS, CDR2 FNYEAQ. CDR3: CASSPGGVGSPLHF. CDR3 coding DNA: TGTGCCAGCAGCCCCGGGGGCGTGGGTTCACCCCTCCACTTT.

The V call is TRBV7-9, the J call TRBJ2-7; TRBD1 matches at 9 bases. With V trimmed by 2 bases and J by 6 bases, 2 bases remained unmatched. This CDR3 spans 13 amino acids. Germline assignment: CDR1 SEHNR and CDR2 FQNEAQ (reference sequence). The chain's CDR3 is CASSLRDRVEQYF. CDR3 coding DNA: TGTGCCAGCAGCTTACGGGACAGGGTCGAGCAGTACTTC.

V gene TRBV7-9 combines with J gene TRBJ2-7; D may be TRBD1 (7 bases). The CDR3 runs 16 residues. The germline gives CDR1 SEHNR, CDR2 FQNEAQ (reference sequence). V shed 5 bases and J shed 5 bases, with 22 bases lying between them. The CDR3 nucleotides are TGTGCCAGCAGCCCAGGGGCGACAGGGAGGTCCCACGAGCAGTACTTC. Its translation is CASSPGATGRSHEQYF.

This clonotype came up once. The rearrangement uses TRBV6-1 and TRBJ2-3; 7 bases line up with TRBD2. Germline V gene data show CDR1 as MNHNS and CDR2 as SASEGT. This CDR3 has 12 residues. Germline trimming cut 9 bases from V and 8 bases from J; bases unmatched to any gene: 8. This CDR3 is CASMGGTSTQYF. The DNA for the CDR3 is TGTGCCAGTATGGGGGGGACCAGTACGCAGTATTTT.

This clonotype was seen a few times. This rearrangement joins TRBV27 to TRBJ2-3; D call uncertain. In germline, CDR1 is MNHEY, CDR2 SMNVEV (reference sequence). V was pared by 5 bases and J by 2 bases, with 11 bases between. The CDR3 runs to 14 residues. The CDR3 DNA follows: TGTGCCAGCAGTCTGGGTTGGAACACAGATACGCAGTATTTT. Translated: CASSLGWNTDTQYF.